These 28 T cell receptor beta chains were sequenced from one sample in a study of T-cell reconstitution after alpha-beta-depleted transplantation in children listed by TCRdb under 2016. Library preparation was by PCR. Sequencing was carried out with an Illumina HiSeq 2500. To normalize quantification of the TCRbeta repertoire, the TCR libraries were built with molecular barcoding that relied on unique molecular identifiers. The raw public reads went through TCRdb reprocessing: fastp at Q25, MiXCR clone calling, in-frame beta chains kept. Records with the same CDR3 protein are collapsed into one entry carrying the most frequent genes and DNA. This sample lists a few hundred thousand distinct CDR3 sequences; roughly 27% were detected once. Approximately 39% of the sample is taken by the ten largest. The treatment or condition label of this sample denotes: allogeneic hematopoietic cell transplantation with graft depleted of TCRalphabeta T cells and CD19 B cells.

The specimen was PBMCs, collected before TCRalphabeta/CD19-depleted stem cell transplant. All receptors derive from a boy in the first two years of life with Wiskott-Aldrich syndrome, due to receive a stem cell transplant.

The rearrangement joins TRBV18 to TRBJ2-3, with 12 bases aligning to TRBD2. The CDR3 spans 17 residues. The V gene end was trimmed by 4 bases and the J gene end by 3 bases; junction bases not matched to a gene: 8. CDR1 is KGHSH and CDR2 is LQKENI in the germline V gene. In DNA, the CDR3 is TGTGCCAGCTCACTTATGACTAGCGGGAGCTGGACAGATACGCAGTATTTT. It is translated as CASSLMTSGSWTDTQYF.

The chain joins TRBV5-1 to TRBJ2-1; 7 positions agree with TRBD2. V shed 0 bases, J shed 1 base, and the junction held 7 bases outside the gene matches. This CDR3 has 17 amino acids. CDR1 is SGHRS, CDR2 YFSETQ, per germline. Here the CDR3 reads CASSLAGRSSSYNEQFF. CDR3 DNA: TGCGCCAGCAGCTTGGCCGGGAGGTCATCTTCCTACAATGAGCAGTTCTTC. Based on the CDR3 plus reference TRBV5-1 and TRBJ2-1, the full variable domain is KAGVTQTPRYLIKTRGQQVTLSCSPISGHRSVSWYQQTPGQGLQFLFEYFSETQRNKGNFPGRFSGRQFSNSRSEMNVSTLELGDSALYLCASSLAGRSSSYNEQFFGPGTRLTVL.

Here the CDR3 DNA reads TGTGCCACCTCGTGGCGGGCGAACACTGAAGCTTTCTTT. This gives the protein CATSWRANTEAFF. The chain uses TRBV28 and TRBJ1-1; D unresolved. CDR1 is MDHEN and CDR2 is SYDVKM in the germline V gene. This CDR3 spans 13 amino acids. V dropped 10 bases and J dropped 1 base, with 13 bases sitting between them.

This clonotype was found a few times. The V gene is TRBV20-1, the J gene TRBJ1-1, with 9 positions matching TRBD1. The V and J ends lost 4 bases and 2 bases, in that order; junction bases with no gene match: 2. Per the germline V gene, CDR1 is DFQATT and CDR2 is SNEGSKA (reference sequence). This CDR3 is 13 amino acids long. This chain's CDR3 is CSATDRGNTEAFF. The CDR3 DNA sequence: TGCAGTGCTACGGACAGGGGAAACACTGAAGCTTTCTTT.

This clonotype was counted only a few times. The V and J genes are TRBV5-5 and TRBJ2-3; D is perhaps TRBD2 (5 bases). The CDR3 runs 16 residues. Germline CDR1 reads SGHKS; CDR2 reads YYEKEE (reference sequence). Deletions cut 4 bases from V and 8 bases from J, with 23 bases between. Here the CDR3 reads CASSLASSPALVTQYF. CDR3 DNA sequence: TGTGCCAGCAGCCTCGCTTCTAGCCCCGCTTTGGTTACGCAGTATTTT.

V usage is TRBV15 and J usage is TRBJ1-1, with D hard to call. V was pared by 1 base and J by 1 base, with 7 bases between. The CDR3 consists of 14 residues. In germline, CDR1 is LNHNV, CDR2 YYDKDF (reference sequence). CDR3 DNA sequence: TGTGCCACCAGCAGAGGCCGGTCGAACACTGAAGCTTTCTTT. It encodes CATSRGRSNTEAFF.

This clonotype showed up just a few times. The chain uses TRBV5-1 and TRBJ1-4; a possible D gene is TRBD1 (5 bases). The V end lost 4 bases, the J end lost 4 bases, and 11 bases lay between the germline ends. The germline CDR1 and CDR2 sequences are SGHRS and YFSETQ. CDR3 length equals 14 residues. The CDR3, as DNA: TGCGCCAGCAGCACGGGACGGCTTAATGAAAAACTGTTTTTT. Translated: CASSTGRLNEKLFF.

The rearrangement links TRBV10-3 to TRBJ2-2; a possible D gene is TRBD2 (6 bases). The CDR3 contains 14 residues. Trimming removed 0 bases at V and 6 bases at J, with 8 bases between. Germline assignment: CDR1 ENHRY and CDR2 SYGVKD. Written as DNA, the CDR3 is TGTGCCATCAGTGAGTCGACGGGGGCCGGGGAGCTGTTTTTT. This codes for CAISESTGAGELFF.

V and J are TRBV5-1 and TRBJ1-1; D gene unclear. Germline V CDR1 and CDR2: SGHRS, YFSETQ. V shed 0 bases and J shed 6 bases, with 9 bases lying between them. This CDR3 comprises 13 residues. The chain's CDR3 is CASSLAGGAEAFF. In nucleotides, the CDR3 is TGCGCCAGCAGCTTGGCCGGTGGGGCTGAAGCTTTCTTT.

The gene calls are TRBV5-1 and TRBJ2-3; 10 bases fit TRBD2. J lost 1 base, V lost 1 base, and 9 bases had no gene match. The CDR3 length is 18 residues. The V gene's germline CDR1 is SGHRS and CDR2 YFSETQ. Here the CDR3 reads CASSLKSVAGGRTDTQYF. DNA for the CDR3: TGCGCCAGCAGCTTGAAGTCAGTAGCGGGAGGCCGCACAGATACGCAGTATTTT.

V is TRBV6-2 or TRBV6-3 and J is TRBJ1-6; D remains unclear. Germline V gene sequence: CDR1 MNHEY, CDR2 SVGEGT. Trimming took off 2 bases at V and 7 bases at J, with 9 bases between the two ends. The CDR3 spans 14 residues. CDR3 amino acids: CASSYASKNSPLHF. CDR3 DNA sequence: TGTGCCAGCAGTTACGCGTCTAAGAATTCACCCCTCCACTTT.

In regard to this clonotype: A much bigger clone sits one base away, suggesting this may be a read error. Written as DNA, the CDR3 is TGCGCCAGCGGGATCTCTAGCAACAATGACCAGTTCTTC. The encoded protein is CASGISSNNDQFF. J is TRBJ2-1 and V is TRBV5-1, with a weak D call TRBD2 (5 bases). The CDR3 is 13 amino acids. Germline V gives CDR1 SGHRS, CDR2 YFSETQ.

This chain joins TRBV3-1 and TRBJ1-1, with TRBD1 matching 10 bases. Looked up from germline, CDR1 is LGHDT and CDR2 is YNNKEL (reference sequence). V lost 3 bases, J lost 4 bases, and 2 bases stayed unmatched. This CDR3 is 14 amino acids long. The DNA for the CDR3 is TGTGCCAGCAGCCAGCGGACAGGGGGCACTGAAGCTTTCTTT. This sequence encodes CASSQRTGGTEAFF. The full variable domain, with the rest looked up from reference TRBV3-1 and TRBJ1-1, is DTAVSQTPKYLVTQMGNDKSIKCEQNLGHDTMYWYKQDSKKFLKIMFSYNNKELIINETVPNRFSPKSPDKAHLNLHINSLELGDSAVYFCASSQRTGGTEAFFGQGTRLTVV.

Only a few counts were recorded for this clonotype. The chain employs TRBV5-4 and TRBJ2-2; 7 nucleotides agree with TRBD2. The V gene's germline CDR1 is SGHNT and CDR2 YYREEE (reference sequence). V shed 4 bases and J 5 bases; nucleotides not matched to a gene: 5. CDR3 length equals 14 residues. CDR3 nucleotides: TGTGCCAGCAGCCCGGACGGGAGGACCGGGGAGCTGTTTTTT. As protein: CASSPDGRTGELFF.

The V gene is TRBV28, the J gene TRBJ2-5, with D hard to call. This CDR3 is built from 12 residues. Trimming pared 4 bases from V and 4 bases from J, leaving 7 bases between. Germline CDR1 reads MDHEN; CDR2 reads SYDVKM. The CDR3 DNA sequence: TGTGCCAGCAGTTATATTCGAGAGACCCAGTACTTC. This sequence encodes CASSYIRETQYF.

This clonotype was counted only a few times. V gene TRBV27 combines with J gene TRBJ1-3, with D tentatively TRBD1 (6 bases). The CDR3 is 19 residues long. Germline values: CDR1 MNHEY, CDR2 SMNVEV (reference sequence). V lost 6 bases and J 0 bases, leaving 24 bases between the germline ends. Written as DNA, the CDR3 is TGTGCCAGCAGCCCAATTACAACAGGGATCGCCCTCTCTGGAAACACCATATATTTT. Amino acids: CASSPITTGIALSGNTIYF.

This clonotype was seen a few times. An end of the junction differs from the germline gene, which may be a read error. The J gene is TRBJ2-1, the V gene TRBV28, with D possibly being TRBD2 (7 bases). CDR3 size: 12 residues. Germline V gives CDR1 MDHEN, CDR2 SYDVKM. CDR3 loop: CASSFRGGRGVF. The CDR3, as DNA: TGTGCCAGCAGTTTTAGGGGTGGGAGGGGGGTCTTC.

This chain links TRBV7-3 with TRBJ2-1; D remains ambiguous. The germline V gene encodes CDR1 SGHTA and CDR2 FQGTGA. This CDR3 has 13 amino acids. Trimming removed 3 bases from V and 5 bases from J, with 8 bases in between. CDR3 DNA sequence: TGTGCCAGCAGCTTTCGCGGAAACAATGAGCAGTTCTTC. Its translation is CASSFRGNNEQFF.

The genes are TRBV20-1 and TRBJ2-2, with no clear D. The ends were cut back, 3 bases at V and 1 base at J, with 9 bases in the middle. CDR1 is DFQATT and CDR2 is SNEGSKA in the germline V gene (reference sequence). This CDR3 is 14 amino acids long. DNA for the CDR3: TGCAGTGCTAGCGTGGGCGGGAACACCGGGGAGCTGTTTTTT. Its translation is CSASVGGNTGELFF.

This clonotype was seen a handful of times. This rearrangement joins TRBV28 to TRBJ2-4; either TRBD1 or TRBD2 may fit D (5 bases each). This CDR3 spans 14 amino acids. CDR1 is MDHEN, CDR2 SYDVKM, per germline. V gave up 6 bases and J gave up 4 bases, with 13 bases separating them. CDR3 coding DNA: TGTGCCAGCAGGTCGGGGACGGAGAAAAACATTCAGTACTTC. As protein: CASRSGTEKNIQYF.

In this sample, this clonotype turned up a few times. This rearrangement joins TRBV12-3 or TRBV12-4 to TRBJ2-1; D is undetermined. The CDR3 spans 11 residues. Between the trimmed V and J ends, which lost 6 bases and 8 bases, there was a span of 8 bases. In DNA form, the CDR3 reads TGTGCCAGCAGCCTAACGGATGAGCAGTTCTTC. This codes for CASSLTDEQFF.

This clonotype was recorded a few times. The chain recombines TRBV10-3 with TRBJ2-5, with D maybe TRBD2 (6 bases). The V end was cut by 0 bases, the J end by 5 bases, with 10 bases between. The V gene's germline CDR1 is ENHRY and CDR2 SYGVKD. CDR3 length equals 14 residues. The DNA for the CDR3 is TGTGCCATCAGTGAGTCGGTGGAGGGGGAGACCCAGTACTTC. This sequence encodes CAISESVEGETQYF.

The table lists this clonotype with a few counts. The chain has TRBV20-1 and TRBJ2-3; no reliable D call. Trimming stripped 5 bases from V and 2 bases from J, with 5 bases between. Germline values: CDR1 DFQATT, CDR2 SNEGSKA (reference sequence). The CDR3 totals 11 residues. The CDR3 DNA sequence: TGCAGTGCTGCCTCCACAGATACGCAGTATTTT. Translating gives CSAASTDTQYF.

The J gene is TRBJ2-2, the V gene TRBV5-1, with 10 positions matching TRBD2. The CDR3 is made up of 18 amino acids. Per germline, CDR1 SGHRS and CDR2 YFSETQ. Losses at the gene ends were 2 bases for V and 2 bases for J; bases not matched to a gene: 9. The CDR3 DNA is TGCGCCAGCAGCTTCTCACCTGGACTAGCGGTTAACACCGGGGAGCTGTTTTTT. Translating it yields CASSFSPGLAVNTGELFF.

This clonotype was seen a few times. J is TRBJ1-1 and V is TRBV20-1, with 8 bases that match TRBD1. This CDR3 has 14 residues. The germline gives CDR1 DFQATT, CDR2 SNEGSKA (reference sequence). Germline trimming cut 6 bases from V and 3 bases from J; bases unmatched to any gene: 9. CDR3: CSAPLDRAYTEAFF. The CDR3, as DNA: TGCAGTGCGCCGTTGGACAGGGCTTACACTGAAGCTTTCTTT.

The rearrangement uses TRBV7-3 and TRBJ2-1; D unclear. The ends were cut back, 6 bases at V and 4 bases at J, with 10 bases in the middle. The CDR3 has 13 residues. CDR1 is SGHTA and CDR2 is FQGTGA in the germline V gene. In nucleotides, the CDR3 is TGTGCCAGCAGTGCTTCCCTTTACAATGAGCAGTTCTTC. Translated, it gives CASSASLYNEQFF.

This clonotype was seen only a few times. The chain uses TRBV6-2 or TRBV6-3 and TRBJ2-1, with 8 nucleotides matching TRBD2. Germline values: CDR1 MNHEY, CDR2 SVGEGT. The CDR3 loop spans 21 amino acids. Unmatched junction bases numbered 28, after V lost 6 bases and J lost 6 bases. Here the CDR3 DNA reads TGTGCCAGCAGCCCTAGGGCGCCAGATGGGGGCGGGAGGTTCGGGCTCAATGAGCAGTTCTTC. Translated, it gives CASSPRAPDGGGRFGLNEQFF.

V usage is TRBV29-1 and J usage is TRBJ2-6; D not certain. V was pared by 3 bases and J by 4 bases, with 4 bases between. Germline V gene sequence: CDR1 SQVTM, CDR2 ANQGSEA. This CDR3 comprises 12 residues. CDR3 bases: TGCAGCGTTGACAGGGGGGCCAACGTCCTGACTTTC. Translated: CSVDRGANVLTF.